Many counts were recorded for the clone carrying this T cell receptor (beta chain). This CDR3 comprises 13 residues. CDR1 is LGHDT and CDR2 is YNNKEL in the germline V gene (reference sequence). Trimming removed 3 bases from V and 2 bases from J, with 8 bases in between. The sample is drawn from a study of neurological immune-mediated disorders. Synthesis of cDNA was accomplished via 5'RACE employing 10-nucleotide random UMIs. TCRdb reprocessed the 5' RACE reads via MiXCR and lists one record per CDR3 protein. The sample shows around 30,000 distinct CDR3 sequences, 2% to 3% of them seen only once. The sequence came from a woman in her fifties or sixties with multiple sclerosis. The V gene is TRBV3-1, the J gene TRBJ2-7, with D possibly being TRBD1 or TRBD2 (5 bases each). The sequenced sample consisted of PBMCs. The CDR3 region is CASSQTGPYEQYF. Here the CDR3 DNA reads TGTGCCAGCAGCCAGACGGGACCCTACGAGCAGTACTTC.